This entry concerns a single T cell receptor beta chain. What it recognizes is unknown. The data stem from a study of response to subunit inactivated influenza vaccine. Study-wide results and limits: T cells newly recruited by each seasonal influenza vaccination are few, the authors suggested.

TCRdb re-called the RT-PCR reads with MiXCR, one entry per CDR3 protein. The sample has some 600,000 distinct CDR3 sequences; 14% are singletons. V dropped 5 bases and J dropped 7; count of bases not matched to a gene: 2. Germline assignment: CDR1 DFQATT and CDR2 SNEGSKA (reference sequence). CDR3 size: 14 residues. Sequenced material: PBMCs from blood, taken roughly 15 days before vaccination. This clonotype was sampled from a man aged 50 to 59 who received an inactivated influenza vaccine. The chain combines TRBV20-1 with TRBJ2-1; TRBD2 matches 16 bases. The CDR3, as DNA: TGCAGTGCTGGGGGACTAGCGGGAGGGAATGAGCAGTTCTTC. Translated: CSAGGLAGGNEQFF.